The rows below give T cell receptor beta chains drawn from one sample of a study of blood T cell repertoires in COVID-19. Method: immunoSEQ multiplex PCR; TCRdb's copy keeps in-frame clones and lacks some. Found here are about 310,000 clones, 70% to 90% of them singletons; the top ten hold roughly a tenth. Source material: PBMCs or T cells enriched from blood (not recorded which). The origin of the receptors is a woman aged 40 to 50 who had recovered from COVID-19. The CDR3 runs from the conserved cysteine through the conserved F or W. A D gene is named only where the DNA matches it firmly. Not every row has a clone size; where given, it reads once, few, many or a size class.

j_gene | v_gene | d_gene | abundance | CDR3nt | CDR3aa
TRBJ1-1 | TRBV3-1/TRBV3-2 | . | . | TGTGCCAGCAGCCAGGTACTTACAGCCGACACTGAAGCTTTCTTT | CASSQVLTADTEAFF
TRBJ2-1 | TRBV6-2/TRBV6-3 | TRBD1 | . | TGTGCCAGCAGCACAGGGGGCCCTGAGCAGTTCTTC | CASSTGGPEQFF
TRBJ2-3 | TRBV28 | . | . | TGTGCCAGCAGTTTGCGGTCGCGGGGCTTAACAGATACGCAGTATTTT | CASSLRSRGLTDTQYF
TRBJ1-2 | TRBV5-1 | . | few | TGCGCCAGCAGCCCAGAAATAACAGGGAATGGCTACACCTTC | CASSPEITGNGYTF
TRBJ2-3 | TRBV24-1 | . | . | TGTGCCACCAGTGATCGGACAGAAGATACGCAGTATTTT | CATSDRTEDTQYF
TRBJ1-2 | TRBV7-2 | . | . | TGTGCCAGCAGCTTAGCGTCCCCGGGACTCAACTATGGCTACACCTTC | CASSLASPGLNYGYTF
TRBJ2-7 | TRBV20-1 | TRBD2 | . | TGCAGTGCAACCCGCTCTAGCGGGGGGGACTTC | CSATRSSGGDF
TRBJ1-6 | TRBV15 | TRBD1 | . | TGTGCCACCAGCAGAGTCAGGGGGCGAGTAGTCAACTCACCCCTCCACTTT | CATSRVRGRVVNSPLHF
TRBJ1-2 | TRBV7-2 | . | . | TGTGCCAGCAGCGAGGGACTAAAGCGTGGCTACACCTTC | CASSEGLKRGYTF
TRBJ1-1 | TRBV5-6 | . | . | TGTGCCAGCAGCTTGGTTCGAGGGGGGGCGAGCGCTGAAGCTTTCTTT | CASSLVRGGASAEAFF
TRBJ1-5 | TRBV7-3 | . | . | TGTGCCAGCAGCTTAACTTTGGACAGTCATCAGCCCCAGCATTTT | CASSLTLDSHQPQHF
TRBJ2-7 | TRBV5-4 | TRBD1 | . | TGTGCCAGCAGCAGGGACAGCACCTACGAGCAGTACTTC | CASSRDSTYEQYF
TRBJ2-3 | TRBV18 | . | . | TGTGCCAGCTCACCACCTTCGGGCACAGATACGCAGTATTTT | CASSPPSGTDTQYF
TRBJ2-5 | TRBV18 | TRBD2 | . | TGTGCCAGCTCACCACCGGAGCGGGGGGGCCCAGAGACCCAGTACTTC | CASSPPERGGPETQYF
TRBJ1-1 | TRBV6-5 | . | . | TGTGCCAGCAGTTCCCGGACAGTCATGAACACTGAAGCTTTCTTT | CASSSRTVMNTEAFF
TRBJ2-2 | TRBV29-1 | . | . | TGCAGCGTTGAAGTTGGGGGGGCAGTCGGGGAGCTGTTTTTT | CSVEVGGAVGELFF
TRBJ1-4 | TRBV5-1 | . | few | TGCGCCAGCAGGACTGATAATGAAAAACTGTTTTTT | CASRTDNEKLFF
TRBJ2-7 | TRBV28 | TRBD2 | . | TGTGCCAGCAGGACTTCCGGGACTAGACTATACGAGCAGTACTTC | CASRTSGTRLYEQYF